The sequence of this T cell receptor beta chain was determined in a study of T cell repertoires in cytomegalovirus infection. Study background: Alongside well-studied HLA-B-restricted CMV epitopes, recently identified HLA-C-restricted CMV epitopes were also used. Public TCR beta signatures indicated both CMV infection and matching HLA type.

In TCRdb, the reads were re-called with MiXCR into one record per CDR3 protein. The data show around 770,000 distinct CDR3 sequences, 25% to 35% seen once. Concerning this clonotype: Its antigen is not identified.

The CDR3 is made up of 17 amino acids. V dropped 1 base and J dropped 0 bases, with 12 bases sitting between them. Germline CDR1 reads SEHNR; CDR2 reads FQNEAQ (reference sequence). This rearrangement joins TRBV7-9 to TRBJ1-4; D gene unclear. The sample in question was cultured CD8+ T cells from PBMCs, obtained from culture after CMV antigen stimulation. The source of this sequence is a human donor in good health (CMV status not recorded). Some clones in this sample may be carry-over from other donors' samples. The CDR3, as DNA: TGTGCCAGCAGCTTAGTACAGTCCTATTCAACTAATGAAAAACTGTTTTTT. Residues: CASSLVQSYSTNEKLFF. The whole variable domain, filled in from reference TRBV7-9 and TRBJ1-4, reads DTGVSQNPRHKITKRGQNVTFRCDPISEHNRLYWYRQTLGQGPEFLTYFQNEAQLEKSRLLSDRFSAERPKGSFSTLEIQRTEQGDSAMYLCASSLVQSYSTNEKLFFGSGTQLSVL.